The sequence of this T cell receptor (beta chain) was determined in a study of T-cell memory formation after mild COVID-19. Overall study results and limits: Whereas later expanders leaned CD4+, clones contracting day 15 to 85 showed a balanced CD4/CD8 makeup. Pre-infection memory carried some responding clones, suggesting that cross-reactive memory joined. Shrinking CD4+ clones resided mostly in CM and EM, and CD8+ ones in EMRA.

With constant-segment primers, 5'RACE yielded cDNA libraries of TCR alpha and TCR beta that carried sample barcodes and UMIs. TCRdb recomputed calls from the 5' RACE reads with MiXCR, one row per CDR3 protein. This sample carries approximately 260,000 distinct CDR3 sequences, around 15% of them seen once, and the ten largest clones take around 23%. The CDR3 consists of 14 residues. About this clonotype itself: Its antigen is not known.

The V and J genes are TRBV21-1 and TRBJ1-2. TRBV21-1 represents a pseudogene. The TCR comes from a man in his late teens or twenties who had mild COVID-19 (a few samples of this study predate the infection). Cell type and time point are not known. Sequencing was done on a sample of PBMCs or a T cell subset sorted from them (not recorded which). In DNA form, the CDR3 reads TGTGCCAGCGGGAACGCCGGCGGGAGGAATGGCTACACCTTC. Translated: CASGNAGGRNGYTF.